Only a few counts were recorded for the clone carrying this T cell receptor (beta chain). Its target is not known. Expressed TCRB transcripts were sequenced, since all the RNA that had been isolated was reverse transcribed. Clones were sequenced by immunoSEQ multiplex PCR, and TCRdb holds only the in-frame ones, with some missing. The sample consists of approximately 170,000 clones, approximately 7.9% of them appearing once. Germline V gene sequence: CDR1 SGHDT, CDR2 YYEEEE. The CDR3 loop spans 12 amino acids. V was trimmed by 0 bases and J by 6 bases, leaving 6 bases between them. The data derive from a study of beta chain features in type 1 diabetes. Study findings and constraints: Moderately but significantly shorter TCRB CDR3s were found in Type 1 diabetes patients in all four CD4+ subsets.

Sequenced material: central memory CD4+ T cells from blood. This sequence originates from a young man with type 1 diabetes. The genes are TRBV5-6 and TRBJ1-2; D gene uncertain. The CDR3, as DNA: TGTGCCAGCAGCTTGGAACTAAATGGCTACACCTTC. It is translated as CASSLELNGYTF.